This T cell receptor (beta chain) was documented in a study of cytomegalovirus exposure and HLA in healthy donors (dated by TCRdb to about 2017). Regarding the study in general: An earlier analysis of roughly 500 of the donors reported approximately 300 Gb of sequence data and 100 million to 130 million unique TCR beta sequences from about 200 million T cells. Among the roughly 400 genotyped donors, approximately 82% belonged to the genetic ancestry cluster associated with self-reported Caucasian donors. An early release that covered 500 to 800 HLA-typed donors contained approximately 300 gigabases of sequencing data and about 84 million unique TCR sequences. All discovery cohort repertoires had been generated using a single sequencing platform. The number of typed donors differed by locus: roughly 620-640 for A, B, C, DRB1 and DQB1; 500 to 550 for DQA1; 600 to 610 for DPA1; and about 450 for DPB1. About 5 DR-DQ haplotypes were handled as single units for association and clustering, since linkage in the cohort was strong. The later analysis used no new phenotypic data to find candidate immune exposures, relying instead on TCR beta sequences and their occurrence across donors. Besides the first cohort of some 670 subjects, a separate validation cohort made up of 120 different subjects was used. On average, roughly 250,000 unique TCR beta nucleotide sequences were sequenced per donor among several hundred genotyped donors of the cohort, with around 19% of those sequences being non-productive. The study profiled the T cell repertoires of under 700 subjects by immunosequencing and related them to cytomegalovirus serostatus. HLA typing included class I and class II loci at four-digit resolution. High-throughput TCR immunosequencing, statistical association of individual TCRs with disease status, and machine learning were combined to predict cytomegalovirus infection status. In a later genetic analysis, genome-wide SNP genotypes for about three fifths of the roughly 670 donors were used, and that subset was treated as a discovery cohort. A later analysis re-analyzed previously published TCR beta repertoires from 666 donors and added high-resolution HLA genotyping to study TCR occurrence patterns. An earlier analysis of about 620 of the donors applied high-throughput TCR beta sequencing to assess whether each TCR beta V gene segment acted as functional or pseudogenic. Donor age, sex, ethnicity and CMV serostatus were collected together with the repertoire data. The study was designed to test whether signatures of past pathogen exposure could be identified by cataloging public T cell receptors. Summary of the overall study and its limitations: The earlier analysis of about 600 of the donors excluded some 15 rarely observed V segments, including chromosome 9 orphons, because counts were too low. Three of the identified cytomegalovirus-associated TCR beta chains were confirmed in vitro to be specific for cytomegalovirus antigens. When HLA alleles, especially DR and DQ, strongly co-occurred, TCR associations were difficult to assign to individual alleles. According to a later analysis, parvovirus B19, influenza, CMV and Epstein-Barr virus appeared linked to several top co-occurrence clusters. The presence/absence analyses assumed that sequencing depth was roughly uniform across donors, and that assumption may not be true. The 87-base-pair reads could not distinguish some IMGT-functional V segments, including TRBV6-2 and TRBV6-3, so those segments were excluded. A further reported finding was that TCR beta sequences accurately predicted the HLA-A and HLA-B alleles for most subjects in the first cohort. Compared with equally common non-associated chains, HLA-associated TCR beta chains in a later analysis were more clonally expanded and had lower generation probabilities. According to a later analysis, most CMV-associated TCR beta chains appeared to be HLA-restricted, and the HLA associations seemed to be driven largely by CMV exposure. In a later genetic analysis, a missense DCLRE1C variant was associated with V-gene and J-gene trimming of TCR beta chains, and the association was replicated in an independent cohort. In both the original and validation cohorts, the classifier was reported to diagnose cytomegalovirus status with high specificity and sensitivity. Compared with the roughly 700-donor mean, donors in an Asian-associated ancestry cluster had fewer N-insertions in productive TCRs, according to a later genetic analysis. Correlated functional status among segregating V segments might reflect linkage disequilibrium, but an unknown experimental factor could not be ruled out. A group of highly shared sequence variants was considered likely to be a technical artifact of the sequencing pipeline. HLA typing was unavailable for some donors at each locus, so association tests used only the typed subset. The only immune exposure information available for the cohort was CMV serostatus. According to a later analysis, TCR association rates differed among HLA loci, with DRB1 alleles showing the most associated TCRs and HLA-C alleles showing the fewest. Specific HLA alleles were associated with 15,000 to 20,000 TCR beta sequences at a false discovery rate of 0.05 in a later analysis. This cohort had only TCR beta chains sequenced, and the lack of alpha or paired-chain data limited which features could be detected. Most TCR sequences were observed very rarely across donors, whereas some public TCRs were present in many individuals. The study listed 150 to 200 TCR beta chains as associated with cytomegalovirus. According to the authors, the approach could potentially be generalized to other disease states and immunological phenotypes. Broadly in line with IMGT annotations, most TCR beta V segments showed up in productive rearrangements about 90% or about 30% of the time in an earlier analysis of several hundred of the donors.

A note on this clone: Its binding antigen is unknown. The record has no base qualities; no much larger clone is one base away.

To prepare the library, the immunoSEQ multiplex PCR assay was applied. For the multiplex PCR, a mixture combining 60 forward primers for TCR Vbeta segments and 13 reverse primers for TCR Jbeta segments was used. The CDR3 region of rearranged TCR beta genes was amplified from genomic DNA with a multiplex PCR assay. Amplified TCR beta libraries were sequenced as 87-base-pair reads on the Illumina HiSeq System. Under the source paper's analysis protocol: Across the 600 to 700 repertoires, a later analysis counted 75 million to 90 million unique TCR beta chains, around 10 million of which were shared by at least two donors. Raw reads were error-corrected and collapsed into unique sequences by a nearest-neighbor algorithm in which closely related sequences were merged to remove PCR and sequencing errors. To assign V, D and J gene segments, CDR3 sequences were aligned to IMGT reference sequences. For a sequence to be retained, a match of at least six nucleotides to both a V gene segment and a J gene segment was required. A rearrangement was called productive if the CDR3 had no stop codons and remained in frame with V and J, and every other rearrangement was called non-productive. CDR3 was defined by IMGT convention, running from the second conserved V-encoded cysteine to the conserved J-encoded phenylalanine. Sequences without an unambiguous match to a single V gene segment were excluded from the earlier analysis of about 630 of the donors. In an earlier analysis of approximately 500 of the donors, a V segment was called functional when productive rearrangements were above 56.7%, and segregating when the standard deviation between donors exceeded 5%. To diagnose cytomegalovirus status from the catalog of TCR beta chain sequences, a statistical classification framework was built. A later analysis assigned V and J genes by comparing TCR nucleotide sequences with IMGT/GENE-DB human TR gene sequences. The TCRdist pipeline was used in a later analysis to assign CDR3 sequences and most-parsimonious VDJ recombination scenarios. In a later analysis, each TCR beta chain was defined by its CDR3 amino acid sequence together with its V-gene family, and reads lacking a unique V-gene family were excluded. In a later analysis, 450 to 600 highly shared, low-generation-probability nucleotide sequences were removed to address suspected cross-contamination and a sequencing artifact. A later analysis calculated a clonal expansion index for each public chain from normalized within-repertoire ranks of inferred template counts. Generation probabilities in a later analysis came from a VDJ recombination model fitted to out-of-frame rearrangements, and those results were checked against IGoR. In a later analysis, TCR-TCR, TCR-HLA and TCR-CMV co-occurrence was scored with hypergeometric tests, and a repertoire-size bias correction was applied to TCR pairs. In a later analysis, false discovery rates were estimated by permuting HLA or CMV assignments 20 times. In a later analysis, co-occurring TCRs were grouped using DBSCAN, and TCRdist sequence similarity was added for clustering within HLA-allele-positive subsets. Repertoires with fewer than 30,000 or more than 120,000 public chains, plus five repertoires with anomalous nucleotide sharing, were excluded from co-occurrence clustering. TCRdb re-hosts the immuneACCESS table, in-frame sequences only. Its copies lack some clones; in the studies checked, an unresolved V gene accounts for under half of them, and the cause for the rest is not known. V, J and clone size were drawn from that table, and D and trimming were deduced from the DNA. For this sample the table gives 80,000 or so clones, of which about three quarters were detected only once. 3.5% to 5.5% of the sample is held by the ten biggest clonotypes.

The cohort was made up of around 720 healthy bone marrow donors. Cohort members were all nominally healthy when sampled, although unrecorded immune exposures were likely present. The donor tested CMV seronegative and was one of the 352 seronegative cohort members. A peripheral blood sample was collected from each donor, and TCR beta sequencing was performed on peripheral blood mononuclear cells. The Qiagen DNeasy Blood Extraction Kit was used to extract genomic DNA from the blood cell samples. The germline V gene gives CDR1 as SGHRS and CDR2 as YFSETQ. At the junction V is shortened by 7 bases and J by 5 bases; bases outside the gene matches: 11. Reading from cysteine to phenylalanine, the CDR3 counts 15 amino acids. The kept DNA is CDR3 alone, 45 bases in frame from the first base.

The chain is encoded by TRBV5-1 joined to TRBJ2-5; 10 central nucleotides agree with TRBD1. The sequence derives from a man aged 35 to 55 in good health and CMV-seronegative. Sequencing was performed on PBMCs. CDR3 reads: CASHPGTGVRETQYF. The base sequence is TGCGCCAGCCATCCCGGGACAGGGGTTCGGGAGACCCAGTACTTC.